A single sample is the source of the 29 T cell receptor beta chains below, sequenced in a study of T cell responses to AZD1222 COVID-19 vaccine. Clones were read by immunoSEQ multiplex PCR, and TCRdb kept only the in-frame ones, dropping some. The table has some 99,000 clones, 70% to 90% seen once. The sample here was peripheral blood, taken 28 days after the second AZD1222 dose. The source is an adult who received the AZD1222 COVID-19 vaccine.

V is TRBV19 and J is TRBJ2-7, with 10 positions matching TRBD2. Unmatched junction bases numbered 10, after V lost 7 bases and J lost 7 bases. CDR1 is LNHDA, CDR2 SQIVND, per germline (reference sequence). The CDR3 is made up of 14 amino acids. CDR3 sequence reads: CASKVAGGPGEQYF. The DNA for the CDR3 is TGTGCCAGTAAGGTAGCGGGAGGACCGGGTGAGCAGTACTTC.

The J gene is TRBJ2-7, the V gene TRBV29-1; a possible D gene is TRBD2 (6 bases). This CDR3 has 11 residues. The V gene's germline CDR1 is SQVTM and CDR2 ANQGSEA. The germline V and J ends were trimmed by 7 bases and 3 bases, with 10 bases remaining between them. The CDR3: CSGGDYYEQYF. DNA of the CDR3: TGCAGCGGGGGGGATTACTACGAGCAGTACTTC.

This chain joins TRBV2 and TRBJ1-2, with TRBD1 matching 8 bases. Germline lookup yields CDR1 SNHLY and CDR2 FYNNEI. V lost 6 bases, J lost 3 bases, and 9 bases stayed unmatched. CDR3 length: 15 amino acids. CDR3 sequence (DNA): TGTGCCAGCAGCGGATACAGGGGGGTCGACTATGGCTACACCTTC. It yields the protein CASSGYRGVDYGYTF. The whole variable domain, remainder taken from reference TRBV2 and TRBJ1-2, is EPEVTQTPSHQVTQMGQEVILRCVPISNHLYFYWYRQILGQKVEFLVSFYNNEISEKSEIFDDQFSVERPDGSNFTLKIRSTKLEDSAMYFCASSGYRGVDYGYTFGSGTRLTVV.

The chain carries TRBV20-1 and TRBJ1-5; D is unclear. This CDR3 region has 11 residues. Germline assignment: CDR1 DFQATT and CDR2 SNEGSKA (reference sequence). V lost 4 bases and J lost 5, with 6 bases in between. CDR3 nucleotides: TGCAGTGCTATGCGGGATCAGCCCCAGCATTTT. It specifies CSAMRDQPQHF.

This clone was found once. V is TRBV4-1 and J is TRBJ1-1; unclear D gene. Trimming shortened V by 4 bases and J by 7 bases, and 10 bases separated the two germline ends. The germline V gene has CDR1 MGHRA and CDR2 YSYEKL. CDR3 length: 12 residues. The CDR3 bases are TGCGCCAGCAGCCCCTTATCGGGTGAAGCTTTCTTT. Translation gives CASSPLSGEAFF.

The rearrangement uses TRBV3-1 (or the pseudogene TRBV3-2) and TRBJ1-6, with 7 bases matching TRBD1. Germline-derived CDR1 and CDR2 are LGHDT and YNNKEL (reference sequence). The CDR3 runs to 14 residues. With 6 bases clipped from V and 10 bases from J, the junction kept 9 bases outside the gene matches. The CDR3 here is CASRSRQGDSPLHF. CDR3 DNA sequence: TGTGCCAGCAGGTCCAGACAGGGAGACTCACCCCTCCACTTT.

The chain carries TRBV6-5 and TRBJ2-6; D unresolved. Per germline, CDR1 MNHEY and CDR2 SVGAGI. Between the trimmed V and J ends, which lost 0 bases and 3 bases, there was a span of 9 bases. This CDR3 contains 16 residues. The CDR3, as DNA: TGTGCCAGCAGTTACTCGATACGGCTTGGGGCCAACGTCCTGACTTTC. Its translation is CASSYSIRLGANVLTF.

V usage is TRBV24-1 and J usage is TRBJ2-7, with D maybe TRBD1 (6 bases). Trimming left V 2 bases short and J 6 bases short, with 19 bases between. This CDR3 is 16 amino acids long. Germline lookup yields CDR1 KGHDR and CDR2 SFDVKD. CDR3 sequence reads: CATSDSERQEWFEQYF. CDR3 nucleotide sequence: TGTGCCACCAGTGATTCGGAGCGACAGGAATGGTTCGAGCAGTACTTC.

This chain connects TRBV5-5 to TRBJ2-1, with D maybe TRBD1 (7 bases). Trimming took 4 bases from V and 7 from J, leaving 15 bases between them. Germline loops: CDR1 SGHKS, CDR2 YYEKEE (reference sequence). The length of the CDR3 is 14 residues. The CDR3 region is CASSPGGGGNEQFF. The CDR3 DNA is TGTGCCAGCAGCCCCGGAGGGGGCGGGAATGAGCAGTTCTTC.

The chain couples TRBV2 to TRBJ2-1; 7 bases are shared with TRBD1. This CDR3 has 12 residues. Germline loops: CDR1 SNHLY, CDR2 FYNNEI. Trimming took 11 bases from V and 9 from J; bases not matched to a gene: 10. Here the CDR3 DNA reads TGTGCCGAAGACAGGGTTTTAGGTGAGCAGTTCTTC. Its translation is CAEDRVLGEQFF.

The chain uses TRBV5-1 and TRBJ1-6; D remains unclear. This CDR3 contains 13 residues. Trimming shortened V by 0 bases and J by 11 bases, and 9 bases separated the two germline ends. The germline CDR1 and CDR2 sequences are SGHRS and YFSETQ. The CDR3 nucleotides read TGCGCCAGCAGCTTGGATTACAGTGCACCCCTCCACTTT. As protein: CASSLDYSAPLHF.

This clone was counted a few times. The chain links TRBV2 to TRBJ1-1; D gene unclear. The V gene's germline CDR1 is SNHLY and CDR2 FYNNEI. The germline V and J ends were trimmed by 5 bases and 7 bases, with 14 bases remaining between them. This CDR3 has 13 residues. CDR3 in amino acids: CASSPNTDLEAFF. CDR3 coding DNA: TGTGCCAGCAGTCCCAATACCGACCTTGAAGCTTTCTTT.

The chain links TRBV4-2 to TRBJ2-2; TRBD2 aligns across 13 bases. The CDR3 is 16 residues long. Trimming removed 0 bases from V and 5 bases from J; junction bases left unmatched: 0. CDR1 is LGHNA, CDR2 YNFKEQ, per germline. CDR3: CASSQETSGGTGELFF. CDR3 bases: TGTGCCAGCAGCCAAGAGACTAGCGGGGGGACCGGGGAGCTGTTTTTT.

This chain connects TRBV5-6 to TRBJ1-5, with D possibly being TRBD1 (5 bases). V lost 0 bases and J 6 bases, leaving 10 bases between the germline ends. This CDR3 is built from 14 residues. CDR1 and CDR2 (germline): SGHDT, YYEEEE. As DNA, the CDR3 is TGTGCCAGCAGCTTGGGGCAGGGTAGTCAGCCCCAGCATTTT. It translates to CASSLGQGSQPQHF. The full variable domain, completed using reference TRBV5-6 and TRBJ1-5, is DAGVTQSPTHLIKTRGQQVTLRCSPKSGHDTVSWYQQALGQGPQFIFQYYEEEERQRGNFPDRFSGHQFPNYSSELNVNALLLGDSALYLCASSLGQGSQPQHFGDGTRLSIL.

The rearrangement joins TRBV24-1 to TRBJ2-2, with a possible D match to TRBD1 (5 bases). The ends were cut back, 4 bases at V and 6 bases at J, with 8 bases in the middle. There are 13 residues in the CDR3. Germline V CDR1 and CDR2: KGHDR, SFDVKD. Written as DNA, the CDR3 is TGTGCCACCAGTGACCGGACATCCGGGGAGCTGTTTTTT. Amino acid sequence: CATSDRTSGELFF.

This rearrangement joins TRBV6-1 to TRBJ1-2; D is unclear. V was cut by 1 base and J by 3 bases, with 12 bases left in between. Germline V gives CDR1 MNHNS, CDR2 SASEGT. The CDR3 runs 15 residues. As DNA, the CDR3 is TGTGCCAGCAGTGAAGGACGCGGAGGCTACTATGGCTACACCTTC. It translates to CASSEGRGGYYGYTF.

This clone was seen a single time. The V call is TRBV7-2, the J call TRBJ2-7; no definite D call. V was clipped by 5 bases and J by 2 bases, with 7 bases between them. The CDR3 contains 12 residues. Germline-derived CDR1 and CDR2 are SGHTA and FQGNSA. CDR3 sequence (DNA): TGTGCCAGCAGCCGAGACACCTACGAGCAGTACTTC. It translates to CASSRDTYEQYF.

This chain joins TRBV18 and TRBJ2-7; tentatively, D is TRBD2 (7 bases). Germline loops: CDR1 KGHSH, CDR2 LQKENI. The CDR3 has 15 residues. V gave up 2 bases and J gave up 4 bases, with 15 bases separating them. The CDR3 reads CASSPSGAGEYEQYF. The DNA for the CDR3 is TGTGCCAGCTCACCATCAGGGGCGGGGGAGTACGAGCAGTACTTC. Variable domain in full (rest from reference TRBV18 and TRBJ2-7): NAGVMQNPRHLVRRRGQEARLRCSPMKGHSHVYWYRQLPEEGLKFMVYLQKENIIDESGMPKERFSAEFPKEGPSILRIQQVVRGDSAAYFCASSPSGAGEYEQYFGPGTRLTVT.

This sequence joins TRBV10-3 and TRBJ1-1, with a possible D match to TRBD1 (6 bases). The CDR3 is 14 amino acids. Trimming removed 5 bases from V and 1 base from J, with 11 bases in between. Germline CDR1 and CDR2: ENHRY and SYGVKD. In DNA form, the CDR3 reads TGTGCCATCAGTCCGGACAGACCGAACACTGAAGCTTTCTTT. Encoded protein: CAISPDRPNTEAFF.

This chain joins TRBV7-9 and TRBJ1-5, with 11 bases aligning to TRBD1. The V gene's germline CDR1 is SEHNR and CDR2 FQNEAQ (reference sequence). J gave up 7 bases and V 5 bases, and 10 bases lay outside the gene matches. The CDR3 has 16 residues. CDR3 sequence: CASSLGQGAPGQPQHF. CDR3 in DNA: TGTGCCAGCAGCCTCGGACAGGGGGCGCCGGGGCAGCCCCAGCATTTT. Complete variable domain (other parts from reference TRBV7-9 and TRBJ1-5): DTGVSQNPRHKITKRGQNVTFRCDPISEHNRLYWYRQTLGQGPEFLTYFQNEAQLEKSRLLSDRFSAERPKGSFSTLEIQRTEQGDSAMYLCASSLGQGAPGQPQHFGDGTRLSIL.

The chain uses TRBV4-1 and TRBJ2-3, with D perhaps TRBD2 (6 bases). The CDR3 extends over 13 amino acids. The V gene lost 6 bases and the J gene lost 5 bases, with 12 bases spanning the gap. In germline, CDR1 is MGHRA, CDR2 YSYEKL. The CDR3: CASSLGGVDTQYF. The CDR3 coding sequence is TGCGCCAGCAGTCTAGGAGGGGTAGATACGCAGTATTTT.

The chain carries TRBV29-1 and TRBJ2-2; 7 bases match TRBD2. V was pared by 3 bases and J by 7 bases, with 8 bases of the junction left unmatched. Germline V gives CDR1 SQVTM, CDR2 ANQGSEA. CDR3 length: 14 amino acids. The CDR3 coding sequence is TGCAGCGTTGATGGCGGGAGTATGGTCGGGGAGCTGTTTTTT. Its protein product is CSVDGGSMVGELFF.

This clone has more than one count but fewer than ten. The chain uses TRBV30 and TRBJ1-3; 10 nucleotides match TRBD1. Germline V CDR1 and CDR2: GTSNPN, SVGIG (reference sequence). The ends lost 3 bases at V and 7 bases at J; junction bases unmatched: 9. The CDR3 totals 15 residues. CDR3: CAWRGQGIGSNTIYF. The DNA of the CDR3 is TGTGCCTGGAGGGGACAGGGGATTGGATCTAACACCATATATTTT.

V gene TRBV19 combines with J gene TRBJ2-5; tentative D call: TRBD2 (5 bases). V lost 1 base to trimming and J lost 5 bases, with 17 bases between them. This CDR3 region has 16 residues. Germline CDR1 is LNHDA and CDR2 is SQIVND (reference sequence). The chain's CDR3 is CASSIAGRAPPETQYF. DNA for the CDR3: TGTGCCAGTAGTATAGCGGGGAGAGCCCCCCCGGAGACCCAGTACTTC.

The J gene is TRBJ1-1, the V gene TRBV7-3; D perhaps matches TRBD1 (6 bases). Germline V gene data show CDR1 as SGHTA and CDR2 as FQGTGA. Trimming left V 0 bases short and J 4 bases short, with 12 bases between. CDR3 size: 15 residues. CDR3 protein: CASSLTGGKGTEAFF. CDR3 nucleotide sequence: TGTGCCAGCAGCTTAACGGGGGGCAAGGGCACTGAAGCTTTCTTT. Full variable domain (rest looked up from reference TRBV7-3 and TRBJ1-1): GAGVSQTPSNKVTEKGKYVELRCDPISGHTALYWYRQSLGQGPEFLIYFQGTGAADDSGLPNDRFFAVRPEGSVSTLKIQRTERGDSAVYLCASSLTGGKGTEAFFGQGTRLTVV.

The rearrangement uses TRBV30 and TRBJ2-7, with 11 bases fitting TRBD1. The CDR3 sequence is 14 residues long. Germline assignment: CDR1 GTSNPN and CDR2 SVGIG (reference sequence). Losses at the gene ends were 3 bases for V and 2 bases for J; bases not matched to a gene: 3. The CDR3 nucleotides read TGTGCCTGGAGAGGGACAGGGGGACCCTACGAGCAGTACTTC. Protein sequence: CAWRGTGGPYEQYF.

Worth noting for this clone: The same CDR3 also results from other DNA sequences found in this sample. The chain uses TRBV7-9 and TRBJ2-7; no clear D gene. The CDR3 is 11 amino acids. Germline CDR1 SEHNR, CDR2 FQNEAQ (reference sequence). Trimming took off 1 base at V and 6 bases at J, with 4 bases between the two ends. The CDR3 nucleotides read TGTGCCAGCAGCTTAGGTGCCGAGCAGTACTTC. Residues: CASSLGAEQYF.

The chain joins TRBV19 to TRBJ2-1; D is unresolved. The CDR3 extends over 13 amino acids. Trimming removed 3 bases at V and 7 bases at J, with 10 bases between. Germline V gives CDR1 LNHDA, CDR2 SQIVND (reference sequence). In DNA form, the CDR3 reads TGTGCCAGTAGTATCCTTCCCGTGAATGAGCAGTTCTTC. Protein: CASSILPVNEQFF.

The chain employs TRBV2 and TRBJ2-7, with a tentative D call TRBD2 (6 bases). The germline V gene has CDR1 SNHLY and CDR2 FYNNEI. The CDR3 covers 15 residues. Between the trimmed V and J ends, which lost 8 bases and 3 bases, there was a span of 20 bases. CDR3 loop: CASSLLGRRDYEQYF. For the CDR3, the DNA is TGTGCCAGCTCCCTCCTGGGGCGGCGGGACTACGAGCAGTACTTC.